The sample holds many counts of the clone carrying this TCR beta chain. What it binds is not known. The sample comes from a study of prognosis after radiotherapy for stage I lung cancer. About the study: Each patient with non-small cell lung cancer was deemed medically inoperable.

Germline loops: CDR1 KGHSH, CDR2 LQKENI. The CDR3 runs 13 residues. With 5 bases removed from V and 7 bases from J, the gap between germline ends came to 15 bases. Uniform node negativity on CT and PET/CT characterised the cohort, and no patient had undergone prior chemotherapy or radiotherapy or presented other malignancies. Amplification of TCR beta CDR3 from genomic DNA used two-round multiplex PCR. Primers specific to each TRBV and TRBJ gene were used in first-round PCR. TCRdb redid the calling of the multiplex PCR reads with MiXCR, one entry per CDR3 protein. The sample consists of approximately 28,000 distinct CDR3 sequences, around two fifths of them appearing once. Whole-study findings and limits: Unique TCR clones declined after stereotactic body radiation therapy, from a median around 9,500 to 6,500.

This sequence originates from a donor over 45 with non-small cell lung cancer. V is TRBV18 and J is TRBJ2-7; the D call may be TRBD1 or TRBD2 (6 bases each). This sample comprised PBMCs, obtained before or after stereotactic body radiation therapy (not recorded which). The CDR3 reads CASSSTGAGEQYF. The CDR3 DNA follows: TGTGCCAGCTCATCGACGGGGGCTGGGGAGCAGTACTTC. Looking up the rest from reference TRBV18 and TRBJ2-7 gives the full variable domain: NAGVMQNPRHLVRRRGQEARLRCSPMKGHSHVYWYRQLPEEGLKFMVYLQKENIIDESGMPKERFSAEFPKEGPSILRIQQVVRGDSAAYFCASSSTGAGEQYFGPGTRLTVT.